This T cell receptor beta chain emerged from a study of cytomegalovirus exposure and HLA in healthy donors. Findings and limits, study-wide: A later analysis by the authors found several of the most significant clusters apparently linked to common viral pathogens. Per a prior analysis, the majority of TCR beta V segments were productive roughly 90% or roughly 30% of the time. Apart from CMV serostatus, no immune exposure information was available.

Germline V gives CDR1 SGHNT, CDR2 YYREEE (reference sequence). CDR3 length equals 14 residues. This clone turned up a few times. Its target is not known. At one of its ends the junction is not consistent with the germline gene, which may arise from a read error. The PCR employed 60 Vbeta primers together with 13 Jbeta primers. In the original workflow: The authors later counted roughly 76 million unique TCR beta chains, 9.5 million to 11 million of them shared. TCRdb's copy holds only in-frame clones and misses some; the assay was immunoSEQ multiplex PCR. That table gives V, J and clone size, and the DNA gave D and trimming. The sample contains a few hundred thousand clones, less than 80% of which appear only once.

The sample consisted of PBMCs. The source is a girl aged 2 to 10 in good health and CMV-seronegative. This sequence joins TRBV5-4 and TRBJ2-5; D remains unclear. As DNA, the CDR3 is TGTGCCAGCGGCTTAGCTGAAGCGCAAGAGACCCAGTACTTC. Protein sequence: CASGLAEAQETQYF.